This T cell receptor (beta chain) was profiled in a study of early T cells in non-severe SARS-CoV-2 infection. Background on the study: Chains were unpaired, as sequencing was done on bulk RNA from unsorted whole blood.

This clonotype showed up just a few times. Attached unique molecular identifiers marked individual cDNA molecules. TCRdb passed the 5' RACE reads through MiXCR, listing each CDR3 protein once. Of tens of thousands of distinct CDR3 sequences in the sample, approximately 15% were seen once. The germline V gene encodes CDR1 MGHRA and CDR2 YSYEKL. V lost 3 bases and J lost 4, with 12 bases in between. The CDR3 contains 15 residues. The receptor's source is an adult who was a healthcare worker with PCR-confirmed SARS-CoV-2 infection or an uninfected control (not recorded which). The chain links TRBV4-1 to TRBJ1-4; no definite D call. Sequencing input: whole blood. The CDR3 loop is CASSQSKDGNEKLFF. In DNA, the CDR3 is TGCGCCAGCAGCCAGTCTAAGGACGGTAATGAAAAACTGTTTTTT.